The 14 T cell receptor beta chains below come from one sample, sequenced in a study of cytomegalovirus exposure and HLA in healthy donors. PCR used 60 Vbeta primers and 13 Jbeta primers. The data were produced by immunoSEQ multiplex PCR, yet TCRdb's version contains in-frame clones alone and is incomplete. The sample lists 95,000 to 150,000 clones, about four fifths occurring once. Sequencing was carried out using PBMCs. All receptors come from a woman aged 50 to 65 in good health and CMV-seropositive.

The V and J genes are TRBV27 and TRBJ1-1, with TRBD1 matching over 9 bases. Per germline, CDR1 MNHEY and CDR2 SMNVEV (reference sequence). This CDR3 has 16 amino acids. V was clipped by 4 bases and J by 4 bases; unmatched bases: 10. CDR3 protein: CASSYLYRGRATEAFF. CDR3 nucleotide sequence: TGTGCCAGCAGTTACTTATACAGGGGGCGCGCCACTGAAGCTTTCTTT.

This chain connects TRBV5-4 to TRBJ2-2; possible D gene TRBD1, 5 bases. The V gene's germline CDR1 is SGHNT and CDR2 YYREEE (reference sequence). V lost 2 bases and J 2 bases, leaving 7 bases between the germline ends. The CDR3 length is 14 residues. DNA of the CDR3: TGTGCCAGCAGCTTTCAGGGTAACACCGGGGAGCTGTTTTTT. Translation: CASSFQGNTGELFF.

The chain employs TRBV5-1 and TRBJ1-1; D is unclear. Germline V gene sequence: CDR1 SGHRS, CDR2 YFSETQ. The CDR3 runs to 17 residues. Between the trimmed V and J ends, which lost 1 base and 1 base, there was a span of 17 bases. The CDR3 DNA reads TGCGCCAGCAGCTTGACAGTCTTATTCTCCCGGAACACTGAAGCTTTCTTT. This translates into CASSLTVLFSRNTEAFF. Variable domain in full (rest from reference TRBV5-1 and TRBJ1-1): KAGVTQTPRYLIKTRGQQVTLSCSPISGHRSVSWYQQTPGQGLQFLFEYFSETQRNKGNFPGRFSGRQFSNSRSEMNVSTLELGDSALYLCASSLTVLFSRNTEAFFGQGTRLTVV.

CDR3 in DNA: TGTGCCAGCAGCGTAGAAGTAGCGGGGTCCACCGGGGAGCTGTTTTTT. Protein product: CASSVEVAGSTGELFF. The chain links TRBV9 to TRBJ2-2; 8 bases agree with TRBD2. V trimming: 0 bases; J trimming: 4 bases; junction bases outside the gene matches: 5. CDR3 length: 16 residues. In germline, CDR1 is SGDLS, CDR2 YYNGEE. The entire variable domain, with the rest obtained from reference TRBV9 and TRBJ2-2, is as follows: DSGVTQTPKHLITATGQRVTLRCSPRSGDLSVYWYQQSLDQGLQFLIQYYNGEERAKGNILERFSAQQFPDLHSELNLSSLELGDSALYFCASSVEVAGSTGELFFGEGSRLTVL.

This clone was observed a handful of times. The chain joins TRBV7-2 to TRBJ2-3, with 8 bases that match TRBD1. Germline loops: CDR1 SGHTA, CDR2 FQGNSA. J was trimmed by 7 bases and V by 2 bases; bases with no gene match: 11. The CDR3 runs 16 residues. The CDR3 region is CASSLLSTGVGNTQYF. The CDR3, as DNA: TGTGCCAGCAGCTTACTCTCGACAGGGGTTGGGAATACGCAGTATTTT.

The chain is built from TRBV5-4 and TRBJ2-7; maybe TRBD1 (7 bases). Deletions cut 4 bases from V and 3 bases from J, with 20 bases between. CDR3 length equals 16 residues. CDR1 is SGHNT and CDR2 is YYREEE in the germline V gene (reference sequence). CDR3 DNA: TGTGCCAGCAGCCCAGCAGGGGGGACCCAGGTCTACGAGCAGTACTTC. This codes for CASSPAGGTQVYEQYF.

The CDR3 here is CASSRGQGYSPLHF. The CDR3 coding sequence is TGTGCCAGCAGCCGCGGACAGGGCTATTCACCCCTCCACTTT. The V gene is TRBV5-4, the J gene TRBJ1-6; 8 bases are a match to TRBD1. This CDR3 is 14 amino acids long. The V gene's germline CDR1 is SGHNT and CDR2 YYREEE (reference sequence). With V trimmed by 4 bases and J by 8 bases, 5 bases remained unmatched.

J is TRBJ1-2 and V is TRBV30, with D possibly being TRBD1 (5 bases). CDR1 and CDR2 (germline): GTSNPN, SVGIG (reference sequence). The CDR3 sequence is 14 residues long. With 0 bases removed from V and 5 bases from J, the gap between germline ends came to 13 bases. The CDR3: CAWSVPGGVYGYTF. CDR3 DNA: TGTGCCTGGAGTGTACCGGGAGGGGTTTATGGCTACACCTTC.

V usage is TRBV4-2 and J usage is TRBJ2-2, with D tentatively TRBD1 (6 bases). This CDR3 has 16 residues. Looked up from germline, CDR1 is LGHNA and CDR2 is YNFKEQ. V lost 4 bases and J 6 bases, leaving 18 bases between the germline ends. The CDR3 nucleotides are TGTGCCAGCAGCCCAAGAGGGCAGGGGAAACCCGGGGAGCTGTTTTTT. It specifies CASSPRGQGKPGELFF.

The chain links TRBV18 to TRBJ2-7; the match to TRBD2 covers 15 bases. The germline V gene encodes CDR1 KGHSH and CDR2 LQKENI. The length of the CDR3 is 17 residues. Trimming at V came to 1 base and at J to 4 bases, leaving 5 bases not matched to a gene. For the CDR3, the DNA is TGTGCCAGCTCACCACTTGGACTAGCGGGAGGGAGGTACGAGCAGTACTTC. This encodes CASSPLGLAGGRYEQYF.

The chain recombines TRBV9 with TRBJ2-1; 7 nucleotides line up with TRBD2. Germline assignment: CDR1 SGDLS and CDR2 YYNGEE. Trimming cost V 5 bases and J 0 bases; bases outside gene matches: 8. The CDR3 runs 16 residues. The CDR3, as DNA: TGTGCCAGCAGTGTTAGCGGGCTCAGCTCCTACAATGAGCAGTTCTTC. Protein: CASSVSGLSSYNEQFF.

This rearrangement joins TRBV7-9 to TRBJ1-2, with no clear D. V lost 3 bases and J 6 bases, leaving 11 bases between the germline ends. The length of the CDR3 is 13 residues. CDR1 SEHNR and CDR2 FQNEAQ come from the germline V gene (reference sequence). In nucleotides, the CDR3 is TGTGCCAGCAGCTTGGCAGGTCCTAATGGCTACACCTTC. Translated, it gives CASSLAGPNGYTF.

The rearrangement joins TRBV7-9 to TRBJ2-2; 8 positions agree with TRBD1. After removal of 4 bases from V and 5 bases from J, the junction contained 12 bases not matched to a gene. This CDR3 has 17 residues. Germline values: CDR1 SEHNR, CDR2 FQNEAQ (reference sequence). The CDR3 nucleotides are TGTGCCAGCAGCTCTTATACCGGGACAGGAACGACCGGGGAGCTGTTTTTT. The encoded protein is CASSSYTGTGTTGELFF.

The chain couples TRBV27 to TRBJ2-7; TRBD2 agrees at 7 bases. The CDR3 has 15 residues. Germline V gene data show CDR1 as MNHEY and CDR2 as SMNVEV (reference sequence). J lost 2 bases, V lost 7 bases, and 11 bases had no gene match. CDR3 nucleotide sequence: TGTGCCAGCACCCTCGCACCGGGGGGACCCTACGAGCAGTACTTC. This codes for CASTLAPGGPYEQYF.